This T cell receptor (beta chain) was recorded in a study of blood T cells in healthy people across ages (dated by TCRdb to 2015 to 2017). The study in broad terms: Template switching captured roughly one uniquely barcoded TCR beta cDNA molecule per two T cells in model experiments. Age-related changes in TCR beta repertoire diversity were measured in the study by deep sequencing normalized with unique cDNA molecular identifiers. Two additional independent replicas of 1 million unique cDNA reads from the same blood draw were analyzed for two donors (one aged 18 to 30 and one aged 80 or older). To avoid experimental bias, donors of different ages were distributed randomly across sequencing lanes. Four age groups were formed from the donors: young (average approximately 16 years), middle-aged (just under 40), aged (about 68) and long-lived (roughly 81). General study outcomes and caveats: Estimates of total diversity based on one million sequenced T cells were considered lower bounds and underestimates. Observed TCR beta diversity per million T cells fell roughly linearly with age, and a significant reduction was already apparent by age around 36. Observed TCR beta diversity correlated strongly with the percentage of naive T cells measured by flow cytometry. Compared with the aged group, the long-lived group had more naive CD4+ T cells, fewer expanded clones and increased TCR diversity, a pattern suggesting age selection. Because donor CMV infection status was unknown, age-related changes in expanded clonotypes were potentially confounded. Because profiling used bulk unsorted PBMCs, naive and antigen-experienced compartments could not be compared conclusively.

From its cysteine to its phenylalanine, the CDR3 spans 13 amino acids. The only DNA kept is the CDR3, 39 bases in frame from the first base. The germline V gene yields SQVTM for CDR1 and ANQGSEA for CDR2. The V end loses 3 bases and the J end loses 6 bases, and a stretch of 14 bases separates them. Receptor libraries were prepared by 5' RACE. The sequencer listed for this sample is Illumina HiSeq 2500. A second PCR of roughly 6 to 11 cycles was run with a J-beta primer mix and a sample-barcoded 5' primer. A template-switch 5' adaptor carrying 12 random nucleotides introduced a unique molecular identifier onto each TCR beta cDNA molecule. Each sample yielded at least 3 million CDR3-containing paired-end reads. The Mint cDNA synthesis kit, primed by a TRBC-specific oligonucleotide, was used to synthesize first-strand cDNA from all RNA. After uracil-DNA glycosylase treatment, a first 18-cycle PCR used universal primers M1SS and BC2_uni_R on all cDNA. Per the authors' processing: Normalization of each sample was performed by random selection of 1 million high-quality reads, each carrying a distinct molecular identifier. Reads with shared molecular identifiers were discarded instead of being binned into consensus sequences. CDR3 identification, clonotype clustering and error correction used MiTCR with a Q25 quality threshold and the strictest error-elimination algorithm. A nonparametric unseen species model with Euler transformation was used to estimate a lower bound on total TCR beta diversity. TCRdb took the public reads, trimmed them with fastp at Q25, ran MiXCR for clone calling and kept in-frame beta chains. Every entry covers one CDR3 protein and lists the most common genes and DNA from its rows. For this entry, the V and J calls and clone size follow TCRdb and not the study's own pipeline. This sample gives roughly 1.4 million distinct CDR3 sequences in total; around 55% of them show up just once. The ten largest make up about 6.3% of the sample.

This clonotype was counted between two and nine times. The antigen it binds to is not known. The input lacks base qualities; no much larger clone sits a single base away. Donors were a few dozen systemically healthy Caucasian individuals from Russia aged roughly 6 to 100 years. Each donor gave around 9.8 milliliters of peripheral blood, collected into EDTA-treated Vacutainer tubes. Ficoll-Paque density-gradient centrifugation was used to isolate PBMCs, with at least 7 million per sample. Trizol reagent was used to extract total RNA from the PBMCs, yielding at least 5 micrograms per sample. For every donor, an aliquot of PBMCs went through flow cytometry to measure the percentages of naive CD45RAhigh/CD27high T cells.

In this chain, TRBV29-1 is recombined with TRBJ1-2; too little of a D gene remains to name it. Source material: blood. This clonotype originated in a man in his late teens or twenties in good health. Here the CDR3 is given as CSVDPWQVDGYTF. The sequenced DNA is TGCAGCGTTGACCCCTGGCAGGTTGATGGCTACACCTTC. With the rest looked up from the reference TRBV29-1 and TRBJ1-2 genes rather than sequenced, the full variable domain is SAVISQKPSRDICQRGTSLTIQCQVDSQVTMMFWYRQQPGQSLTLIATANQGSEATYESGFVIDKFPISRPNLTFSTLTVSNMSPEDSSIYLCSVDPWQVDGYTFGSGTRLTVV.